Each of the 25 T cell receptor beta chains below was sequenced from the same sample in a study of cytomegalovirus exposure and HLA in healthy donors. The PCR used 60 Vbeta and 13 Jbeta primers. The protocol was immunoSEQ multiplex PCR, while the TCRdb copy is restricted to in-frame clones and leaves out a portion. The sample holds 150,000 to 200,000 clones, nearly 80% seen once. The sequencing input was PBMCs. The receptors stem from a man in his forties or fifties in good health and CMV-seropositive.

A single count supports this clone. The V call is TRBV18, the J call TRBJ2-5; tentative D call: TRBD1 (5 bases). Germline loops: CDR1 KGHSH, CDR2 LQKENI. Trimming stripped 0 bases from V and 5 bases from J, with 10 bases between. This CDR3 spans 14 amino acids. The CDR3 nucleotides are TGTGCCAGCTCACCACCTATGGGGCTGGAGACCCAGTACTTC. Its translation is CASSPPMGLETQYF.

This clone was observed once. This CDR3 is CASIERTEAFF. The CDR3 DNA sequence: TGTGCCAGCATCGAGAGGACTGAAGCTTTCTTT. V usage is TRBV2 and J usage is TRBJ1-1; the D is unclear. With 7 bases removed from V and 5 bases from J, the gap between germline ends came to 8 bases. Germline lookup yields CDR1 SNHLY and CDR2 FYNNEI. This CDR3 has 11 amino acids. Variable domain in full (rest from reference TRBV2 and TRBJ1-1): EPEVTQTPSHQVTQMGQEVILRCVPISNHLYFYWYRQILGQKVEFLVSFYNNEISEKSEIFDDQFSVERPDGSNFTLKIRSTKLEDSAMYFCASIERTEAFFGQGTRLTVV.

The rearrangement joins TRBV7-9 to TRBJ2-3, with 8 bases matching TRBD1. Trimming cost V 1 base and J 1 base; bases outside gene matches: 4. This CDR3 has 16 residues. Per germline, CDR1 SEHNR and CDR2 FQNEAQ (reference sequence). The CDR3 loop reads CASSLGTGKGTDTQYF. The DNA of the CDR3 is TGTGCCAGCAGCTTAGGGACAGGGAAAGGCACAGATACGCAGTATTTT.

The table lists this clone with a few counts. The CDR3, as DNA: TGTGCCAGCAGTTACTCATCAGTCACTGAGCAGTTCTTC. Residues: CASSYSSVTEQFF. The genes are TRBV6-5 and TRBJ2-1; the D is unclear. The V end lost 0 bases, the J end lost 9 bases, and 9 bases lay between the germline ends. The V gene's germline CDR1 is MNHEY and CDR2 SVGAGI. This CDR3 has 13 amino acids.

This clone has just one count. The J gene is TRBJ1-1, the V gene TRBV7-3; 7 bases align to TRBD1. The CDR3 is made up of 15 amino acids. Germline lookup yields CDR1 SGHTA and CDR2 FQGTGA. V shed 5 bases, J shed 11 bases, and the junction held 17 bases outside the gene matches. DNA of the CDR3: TGTGCCAGCAGCCCGCGTAACGACAGGGCCCGTGAGGCTTTCTTT. Its protein product is CASSPRNDRAREAFF.

The chain has TRBV2 and TRBJ1-5; TRBD1 aligns across 7 bases. The CDR3 covers 14 residues. V shed 7 bases and J 2 bases; nucleotides not matched to a gene: 5. The V gene's germline CDR1 is SNHLY and CDR2 FYNNEI. CDR3 sequence (DNA): TGTGCCAGCACCAATGGACAGGGCAATCAGCCCCAGCATTTT. It translates to CASTNGQGNQPQHF.

V and J are TRBV7-6 and TRBJ2-2; 11 nucleotides match TRBD1. The CDR3 is 17 amino acids. Germline-derived CDR1 and CDR2 are SGHVS and FNYEAQ. V lost 1 base and J lost 1; bases outside the gene matches: 2. CDR3 region: CASSLGTGGRNTGELFF. Written as DNA, the CDR3 is TGTGCCAGCAGCTTAGGGACAGGGGGCAGGAACACCGGGGAGCTGTTTTTT.

V is TRBV5-1 and J is TRBJ2-3, with 10 nucleotides matching TRBD1. Germline lookup yields CDR1 SGHRS and CDR2 YFSETQ. V trimming: 3 bases; J trimming: 7 bases; junction bases outside the gene matches: 5. This CDR3 spans 14 amino acids. The CDR3 is CASSYDRGQNTQYF. The CDR3 region has the DNA TGCGCCAGCAGCTACGACAGGGGGCAAAATACGCAGTATTTT.

This chain connects TRBV11-2 to TRBJ2-7, with D hard to call. V was shortened by 5 bases and J by 6 bases, with 17 bases between the two germline ends. Germline V gene data show CDR1 as SGHAT and CDR2 as FQNNGV. The CDR3 loop spans 14 amino acids. DNA of the CDR3: TGTGCCAGCAGCGAAACGCCCGACAAGGTCGAGCAGTACTTC. Encoded protein: CASSETPDKVEQYF.

This clone was seen a few times. The chain combines TRBV6-6 with TRBJ2-7, with D possibly matching TRBD2 (6 bases). Germline V gene lookup returns CDR1 MNHNY and CDR2 SVGAGI (reference sequence). This CDR3 has 14 amino acids. Trimming took 6 bases from V and 4 from J, leaving 16 bases between them. The CDR3 DNA reads TGTGCCAGCAGGTTTGAGGAGGGCCATTACGAGCAGTACTTC. It yields the protein CASRFEEGHYEQYF.

This clone showed up just a few times. The chain employs TRBV2 and TRBJ1-1, with TRBD1 matching 9 bases. V shed 8 bases and J 4 bases; nucleotides not matched to a gene: 5. This CDR3 is 13 amino acids long. Looked up from germline, CDR1 is SNHLY and CDR2 is FYNNEI. CDR3 sequence: CASRDREITEAFF. In nucleotides, the CDR3 is TGTGCCAGCCGGGACAGGGAAATCACTGAAGCTTTCTTT.

This chain connects TRBV10-3 to TRBJ2-7; 10 nucleotides agree with TRBD1. V gave up 6 bases and J gave up 4 bases; unmatched junction bases: 9. Germline loops: CDR1 ENHRY, CDR2 SYGVKD. The CDR3 length is 15 residues. This CDR3 is CAISPPGQGIYEQYF. CDR3 nucleotides: TGTGCCATCAGCCCCCCGGGACAGGGGATTTACGAGCAGTACTTC.

The chain employs TRBV14 and TRBJ2-3; no clear D. The CDR3 runs to 14 residues. The germline gives CDR1 SGHDN, CDR2 FVKESK. V lost 4 bases and J 2 bases, leaving 10 bases between the germline ends. In DNA form, the CDR3 reads TGTGCCAGCAGCCTTTCAAGACACACAGATACGCAGTATTTT. This translates into CASSLSRHTDTQYF. The variable domain in full, completed from reference TRBV14 and TRBJ2-3, reads EAGVTQFPSHSVIEKGQTVTLRCDPISGHDNLYWYRRVMGKEIKFLLHFVKESKQDESGMPNNRFLAERTGGTYSTLKVQPAELEDSGVYFCASSLSRHTDTQYFGPGTRLTVL.

The chain joins TRBV6-1 to TRBJ1-2; no definite D call. Germline V gene data show CDR1 as MNHNS and CDR2 as SASEGT. V lost 11 bases, J lost 3 bases, and 13 bases lay in between. The CDR3 is 12 amino acids. The CDR3 DNA reads as TGTGCCTCCATCGACGGGTACTATGGCTACACCTTC. It encodes CASIDGYYGYTF.

The chain has TRBV20-1 and TRBJ2-1, with D unresolved. Trimming pared 6 bases from V and 6 bases from J, leaving 9 bases between. There are 11 residues in the CDR3. CDR1 is DFQATT, CDR2 SNEGSKA, per germline (reference sequence). The CDR3 loop reads CSAAIVNEQFF. The CDR3 region has the DNA TGCAGTGCCGCGATAGTCAATGAGCAGTTCTTC.

The chain recombines TRBV7-7 with TRBJ2-2; 7 bases map to TRBD1. Germline-derived CDR1 and CDR2 are SSHAT and FNYEAQ (reference sequence). J was trimmed by 2 bases and V by 5 bases; bases with no gene match: 5. The CDR3 sequence is 15 residues long. This CDR3 is CASSLRDSNTGELFF. CDR3 DNA sequence: TGTGCCAGCAGCCTCCGGGACAGCAACACCGGGGAGCTGTTTTTT.

The V and J genes are TRBV6-1 and TRBJ1-2; TRBD1 is a possible D gene (5 bases). CDR3 length equals 15 residues. The germline V and J ends were trimmed by 1 base and 10 bases, with 19 bases remaining between them. CDR1 is MNHNS, CDR2 SASEGT, per germline. CDR3 sequence: CASSEDPSTGSHYTF. The DNA of the CDR3 is TGTGCCAGCAGTGAAGATCCATCTACAGGAAGCCACTACACCTTC.

DNA for the CDR3: TGTGCCAGCAGTTACTCGGCAGGGGGCTCAGGGACTGAAGCTTTCTTT. The encoded protein is CASSYSAGGSGTEAFF. The chain links TRBV6-5 to TRBJ1-1; 8 bases agree with TRBD1. V dropped 0 bases and J dropped 5; count of bases not matched to a gene: 8. The CDR3 is 16 residues long. Germline V gene data show CDR1 as MNHEY and CDR2 as SVGAGI.

This clone was picked up many times. The chain carries TRBV4-2 and TRBJ1-1; D might be TRBD1 (5 bases). Trimming shortened V by 1 base and J by 4 bases, and 10 bases separated the two germline ends. CDR3 length equals 14 residues. Germline lookup yields CDR1 LGHNA and CDR2 YNFKEQ. CDR3 nucleotides: TGTGCCAGCAGCCAAGGACAGTTAGGCACTGAAGCTTTCTTT. Amino acid sequence: CASSQGQLGTEAFF.

This chain uses TRBV5-1 with TRBJ2-5, with D perhaps TRBD1 (6 bases). This CDR3 is 15 amino acids long. The ends were cut back, 4 bases at V and 4 bases at J, with 17 bases in the middle. Germline CDR1 is SGHRS and CDR2 is YFSETQ. CDR3 residues: CASSPTWTVRETQYF. The CDR3 DNA reads TGCGCCAGCAGCCCTACGTGGACAGTTCGAGAGACCCAGTACTTC.

The CDR3 is CASSQDAGYDGYTF. CDR3 nucleotides: TGCGCCAGCAGCCAAGATGCAGGATATGATGGCTACACCTTC. The chain combines TRBV4-1 with TRBJ1-2; D gene ambiguous. Germline CDR1 reads MGHRA; CDR2 reads YSYEKL. The CDR3 is 14 amino acids. V lost 0 bases to trimming and J lost 6 bases, with 11 bases between them.

The rearrangement uses TRBV28 and TRBJ1-1; TRBD1 matches at 8 bases. J was trimmed by 3 bases and V by 3 bases; bases with no gene match: 12. The CDR3 loop spans 17 amino acids. Germline CDR1 and CDR2: MDHEN and SYDVKM. CDR3 sequence (DNA): TGTGCCAGCAGTTTGGGGGTTGGGACAGGCGGGGACACTGAAGCTTTCTTT. It translates to CASSLGVGTGGDTEAFF. Supplemented by reference TRBV28 and TRBJ1-1, the full variable domain reads DVKVTQSSRYLVKRTGEKVFLECVQDMDHENMFWYRQDPGLGLRLIYFSYDVKMKEKGDIPEGYSVSREKKERFSLILESASTNQTSMYLCASSLGVGTGGDTEAFFGQGTRLTVV.

The chain joins TRBV21-1 to TRBJ2-1; the table's D call of TRBD2 was not tested on the DNA. TRBV21-1 constitutes a pseudogene. This CDR3 contains 19 residues. The CDR3 reads CASSKAGLAGRSSYNEQFF. The CDR3 coding sequence is TGTGCCAGCAGCAAAGCGGGACTAGCGGGGAGGAGCTCCTACAATGAGCAGTTCTTC.

The chain recombines TRBV9 with TRBJ1-6; 10 nucleotides line up with TRBD1. V lost 3 bases and J lost 6; bases outside the gene matches: 0. From germline, CDR1 is SGDLS and CDR2 YYNGEE. The CDR3 runs 14 residues. CDR3 in amino acids: CASSGTGGNSPLHF. For the CDR3, the DNA is TGTGCCAGCAGCGGGACAGGGGGTAATTCACCCCTCCACTTT.

The chain is built from TRBV28 and TRBJ1-2, with TRBD1 matching over 9 bases. The CDR3 contains 12 residues. V lost 8 bases to trimming and J lost 7 bases; unmatched junction nucleotides: 5. The germline gives CDR1 MDHEN, CDR2 SYDVKM. CDR3 sequence: CASGPTGGGYTF. As DNA, the CDR3 is TGTGCCAGCGGACCGACAGGGGGTGGCTACACCTTC.